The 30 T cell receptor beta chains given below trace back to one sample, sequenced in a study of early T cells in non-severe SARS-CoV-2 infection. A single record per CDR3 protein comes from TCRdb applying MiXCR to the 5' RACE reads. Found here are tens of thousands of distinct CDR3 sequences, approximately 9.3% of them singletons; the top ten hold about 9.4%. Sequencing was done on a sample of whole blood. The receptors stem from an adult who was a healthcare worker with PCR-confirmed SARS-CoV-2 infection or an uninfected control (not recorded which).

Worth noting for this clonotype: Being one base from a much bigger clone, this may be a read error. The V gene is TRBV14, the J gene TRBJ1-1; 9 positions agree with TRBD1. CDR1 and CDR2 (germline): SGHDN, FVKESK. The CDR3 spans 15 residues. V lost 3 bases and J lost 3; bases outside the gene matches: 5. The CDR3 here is CASSHLNRGHTEAFF. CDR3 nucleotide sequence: TGTGCCAGCAGCCACCTGAACAGGGGGCACACTGAAGCTTTCTTT.

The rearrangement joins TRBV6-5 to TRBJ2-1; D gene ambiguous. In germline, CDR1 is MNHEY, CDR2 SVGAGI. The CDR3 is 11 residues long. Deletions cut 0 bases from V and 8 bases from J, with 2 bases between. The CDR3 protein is CASSYSYEQFF. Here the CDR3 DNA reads TGTGCCAGCAGTTACTCGTATGAGCAGTTCTTC.

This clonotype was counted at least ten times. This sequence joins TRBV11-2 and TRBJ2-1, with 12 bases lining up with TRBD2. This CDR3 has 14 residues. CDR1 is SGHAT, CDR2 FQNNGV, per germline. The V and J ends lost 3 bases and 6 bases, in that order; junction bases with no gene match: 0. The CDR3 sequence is CASSLTSGSNEQFF. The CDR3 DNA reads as TGTGCCAGCAGCTTGACTAGCGGGAGCAATGAGCAGTTCTTC.

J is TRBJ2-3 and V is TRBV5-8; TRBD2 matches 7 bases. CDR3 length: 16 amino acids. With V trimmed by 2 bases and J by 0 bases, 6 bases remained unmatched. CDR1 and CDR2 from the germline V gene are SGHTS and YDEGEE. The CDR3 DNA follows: TGTGCCAGCAGCTTATGGGCTAGCGGAAGCACAGATACGCAGTATTTT. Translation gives CASSLWASGSTDTQYF.

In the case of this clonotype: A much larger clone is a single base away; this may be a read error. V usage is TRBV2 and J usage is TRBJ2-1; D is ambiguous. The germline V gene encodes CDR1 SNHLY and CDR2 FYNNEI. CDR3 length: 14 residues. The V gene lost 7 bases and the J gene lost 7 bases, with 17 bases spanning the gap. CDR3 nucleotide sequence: TGTGCCAGCAAAGAGGAAGGGCAGAGGAATGAGCAGTTCTTC. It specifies CASKEEGQRNEQFF.

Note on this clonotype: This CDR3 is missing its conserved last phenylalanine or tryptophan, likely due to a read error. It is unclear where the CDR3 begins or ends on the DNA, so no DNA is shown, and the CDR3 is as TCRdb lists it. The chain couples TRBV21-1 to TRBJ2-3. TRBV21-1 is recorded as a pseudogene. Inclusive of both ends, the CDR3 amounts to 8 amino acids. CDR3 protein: CASSKGVP.

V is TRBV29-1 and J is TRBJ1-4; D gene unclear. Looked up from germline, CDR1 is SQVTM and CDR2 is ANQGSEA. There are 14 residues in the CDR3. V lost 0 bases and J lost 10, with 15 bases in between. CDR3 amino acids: CSVEDNTLAGKLFF. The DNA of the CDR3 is TGCAGCGTTGAAGATAACACCCTTGCCGGAAAACTGTTTTTT.

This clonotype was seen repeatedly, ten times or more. CDR3 region: CASSFPPGTPDNEQFF. The CDR3 region has the DNA TGTGCCAGCAGCTTTCCTCCGGGGACCCCGGACAATGAGCAGTTCTTC. The V and J genes are TRBV7-8 and TRBJ2-1; tentatively, D is TRBD1 or TRBD2 (5 bases each). CDR3 length equals 16 residues. Trimming removed 3 bases at V and 5 bases at J, with 17 bases between. CDR1 is SGHVS, CDR2 FQNEAQ, per germline.

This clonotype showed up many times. Written as DNA, the CDR3 is TGTGCCAGCAGTTTCAGGGGAGGGGACTACGAGCAGTACTTC. Translated: CASSFRGGDYEQYF. This chain uses TRBV12-3 or TRBV12-4 with TRBJ2-7; D may be TRBD2 (7 bases). This CDR3 is built from 14 residues. V lost 3 bases to trimming and J lost 3 bases, with 12 bases between them.

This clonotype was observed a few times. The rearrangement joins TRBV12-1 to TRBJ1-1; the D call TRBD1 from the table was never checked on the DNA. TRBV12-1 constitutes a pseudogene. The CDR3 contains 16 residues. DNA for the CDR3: TGTGCCAGCAGCTGGGACAGCGGGGAGGGGAGCACTGAAGCTTTCTTT. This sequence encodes CASSWDSGEGSTEAFF.

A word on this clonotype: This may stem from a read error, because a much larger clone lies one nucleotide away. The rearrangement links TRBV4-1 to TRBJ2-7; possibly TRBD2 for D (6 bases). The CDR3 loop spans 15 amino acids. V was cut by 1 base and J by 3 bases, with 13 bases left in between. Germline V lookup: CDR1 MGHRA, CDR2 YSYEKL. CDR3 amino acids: CASSQGLSGVYEQYF. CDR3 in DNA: TGCGCCAGCAGCCAAGGCCTATCGGGGGTCTACGAGCAGTACTTC.

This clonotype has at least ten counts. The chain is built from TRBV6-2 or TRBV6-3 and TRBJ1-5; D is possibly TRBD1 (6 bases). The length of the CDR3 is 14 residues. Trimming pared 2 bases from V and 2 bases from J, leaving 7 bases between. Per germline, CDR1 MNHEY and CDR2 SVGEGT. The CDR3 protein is CASSYRTGNQPQHF. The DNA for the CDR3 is TGTGCCAGCAGTTACAGGACAGGCAATCAGCCCCAGCATTTT.

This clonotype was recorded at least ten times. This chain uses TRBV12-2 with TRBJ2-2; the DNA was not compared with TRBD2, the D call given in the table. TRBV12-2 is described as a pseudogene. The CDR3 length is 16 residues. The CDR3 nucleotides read TGTGCAAGTCGCTTAGGACTAGCGGGTAACACCGGGGAGCTGTTTTTT. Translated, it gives CASRLGLAGNTGELFF.

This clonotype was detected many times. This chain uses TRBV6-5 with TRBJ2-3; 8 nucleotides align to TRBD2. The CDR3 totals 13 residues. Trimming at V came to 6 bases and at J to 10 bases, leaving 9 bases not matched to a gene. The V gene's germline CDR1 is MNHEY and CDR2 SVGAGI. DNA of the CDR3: TGTGCCAGCAGCACCTATCTAGCGGGCCCGCAGTATTTT. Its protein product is CASSTYLAGPQYF.

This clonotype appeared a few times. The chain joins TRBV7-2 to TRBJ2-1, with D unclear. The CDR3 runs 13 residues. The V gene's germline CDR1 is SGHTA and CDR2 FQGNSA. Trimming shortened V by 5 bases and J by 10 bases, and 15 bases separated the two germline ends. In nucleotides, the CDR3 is TGTGCCAGCAGCCCCCGTGTTGGGCGGGAGCAGTTCTTC. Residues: CASSPRVGREQFF.

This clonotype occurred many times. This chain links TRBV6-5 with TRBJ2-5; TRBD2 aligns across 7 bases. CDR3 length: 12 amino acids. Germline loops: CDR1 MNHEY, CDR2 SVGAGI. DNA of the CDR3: TGTCTCAGCAGTCAGACTAGCGAGACCCAGTACTTC. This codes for CLSSQTSETQYF.

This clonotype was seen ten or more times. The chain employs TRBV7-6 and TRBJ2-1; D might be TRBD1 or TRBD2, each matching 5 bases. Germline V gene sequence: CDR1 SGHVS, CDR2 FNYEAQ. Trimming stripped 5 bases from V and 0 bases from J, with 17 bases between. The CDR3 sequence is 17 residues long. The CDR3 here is CASSRNGGWGSYNEQFF. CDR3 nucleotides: TGTGCCAGCAGCCGAAATGGGGGTTGGGGCTCCTACAATGAGCAGTTCTTC.

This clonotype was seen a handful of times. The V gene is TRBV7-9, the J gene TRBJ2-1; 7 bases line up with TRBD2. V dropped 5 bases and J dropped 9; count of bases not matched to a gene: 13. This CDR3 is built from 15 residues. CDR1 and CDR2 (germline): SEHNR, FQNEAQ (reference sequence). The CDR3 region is CASSIQAGRNGEQFF. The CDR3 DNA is TGTGCCAGCAGCATACAAGCGGGAAGGAACGGTGAGCAGTTCTTC.

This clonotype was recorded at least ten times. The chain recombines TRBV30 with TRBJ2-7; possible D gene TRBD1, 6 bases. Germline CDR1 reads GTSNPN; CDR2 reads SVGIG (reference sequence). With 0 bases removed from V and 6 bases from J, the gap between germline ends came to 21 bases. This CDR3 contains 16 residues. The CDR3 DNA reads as TGTGCCTGGAGTGTATTGAAAACAGGGCGTTTAGGCGAGCAGTACTTC. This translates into CAWSVLKTGRLGEQYF.

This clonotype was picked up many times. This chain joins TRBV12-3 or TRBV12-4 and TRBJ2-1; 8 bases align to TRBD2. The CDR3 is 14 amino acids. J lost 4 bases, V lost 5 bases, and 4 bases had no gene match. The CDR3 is CASSRTSQYNEQFF. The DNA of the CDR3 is TGTGCCAGCAGTCGGACTAGCCAGTACAATGAGCAGTTCTTC.

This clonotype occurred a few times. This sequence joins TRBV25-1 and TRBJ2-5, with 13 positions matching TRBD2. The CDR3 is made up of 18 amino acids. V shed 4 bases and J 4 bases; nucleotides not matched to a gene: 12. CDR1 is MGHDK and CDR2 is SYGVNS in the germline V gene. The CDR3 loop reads CASSGGLAGSFRLETQYF. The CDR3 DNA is TGTGCCAGCAGTGGGGGACTAGCGGGATCTTTCAGACTAGAGACCCAGTACTTC.

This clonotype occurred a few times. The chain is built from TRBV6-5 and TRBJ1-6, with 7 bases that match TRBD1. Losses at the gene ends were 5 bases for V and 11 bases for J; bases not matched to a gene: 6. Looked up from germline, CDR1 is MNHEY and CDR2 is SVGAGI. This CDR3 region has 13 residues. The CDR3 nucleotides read TGTGCCAGCAGTACGACAGGGTCGGCACCCCTCCACTTT. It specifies CASSTTGSAPLHF.

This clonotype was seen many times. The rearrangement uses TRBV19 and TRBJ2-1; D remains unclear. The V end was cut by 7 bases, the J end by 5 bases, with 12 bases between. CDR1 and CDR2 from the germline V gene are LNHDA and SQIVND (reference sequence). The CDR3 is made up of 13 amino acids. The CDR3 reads CASTDTTNNEQFF. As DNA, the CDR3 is TGTGCCAGTACCGACACAACTAACAATGAGCAGTTCTTC.

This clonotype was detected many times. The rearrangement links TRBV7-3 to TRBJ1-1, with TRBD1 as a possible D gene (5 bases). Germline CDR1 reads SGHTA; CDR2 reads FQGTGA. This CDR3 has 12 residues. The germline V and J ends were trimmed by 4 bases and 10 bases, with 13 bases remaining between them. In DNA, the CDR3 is TGTGCCAGCAGCTCGACTGGTGGGGCAGCTTTCTTT. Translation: CASSSTGGAAFF.

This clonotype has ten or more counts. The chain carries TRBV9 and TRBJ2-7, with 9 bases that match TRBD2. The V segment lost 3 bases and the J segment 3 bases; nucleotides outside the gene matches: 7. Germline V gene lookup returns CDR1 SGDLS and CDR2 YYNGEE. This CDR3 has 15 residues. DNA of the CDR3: TGTGCCAGCAGCGGGGATCTAGCGGGAATCTACGAGCAGTACTTC. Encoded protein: CASSGDLAGIYEQYF.

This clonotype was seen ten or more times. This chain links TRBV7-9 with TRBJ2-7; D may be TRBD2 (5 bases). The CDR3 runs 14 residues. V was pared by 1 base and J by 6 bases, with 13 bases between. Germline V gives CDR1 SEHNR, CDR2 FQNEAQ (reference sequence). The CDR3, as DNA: TGTGCCAGCAGCTTAGGATGGGAGCGTGGCGAGCAGTACTTC. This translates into CASSLGWERGEQYF.

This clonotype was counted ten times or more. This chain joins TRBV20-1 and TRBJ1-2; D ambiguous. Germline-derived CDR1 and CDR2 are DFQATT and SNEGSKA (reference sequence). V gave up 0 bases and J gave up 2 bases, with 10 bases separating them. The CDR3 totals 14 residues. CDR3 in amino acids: CSARDSFGNYGYTF. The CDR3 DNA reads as TGCAGTGCTAGAGATAGTTTTGGAAACTATGGCTACACCTTC.

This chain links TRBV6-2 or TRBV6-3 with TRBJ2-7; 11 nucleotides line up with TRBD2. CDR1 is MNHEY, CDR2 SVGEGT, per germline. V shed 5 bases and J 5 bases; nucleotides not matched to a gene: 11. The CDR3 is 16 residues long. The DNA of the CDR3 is TGTGCCAGCAGTCTAGCGGGAGGTTCTATCTTCCACGAGCAGTACTTC. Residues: CASSLAGGSIFHEQYF.

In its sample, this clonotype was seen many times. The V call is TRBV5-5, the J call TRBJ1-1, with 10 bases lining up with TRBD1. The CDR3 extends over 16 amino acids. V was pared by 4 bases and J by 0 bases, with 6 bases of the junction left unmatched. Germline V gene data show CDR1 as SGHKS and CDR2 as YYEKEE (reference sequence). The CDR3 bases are TGTGCCAGCAGCACCCTGACAGGGGGCATGAACACTGAAGCTTTCTTT. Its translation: CASSTLTGGMNTEAFF.

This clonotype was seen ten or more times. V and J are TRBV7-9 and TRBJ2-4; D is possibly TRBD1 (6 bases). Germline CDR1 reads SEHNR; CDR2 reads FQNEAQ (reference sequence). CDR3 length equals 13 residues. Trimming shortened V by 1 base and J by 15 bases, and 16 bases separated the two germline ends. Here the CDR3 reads CASSLEWGQSVYF. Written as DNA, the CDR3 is TGTGCCAGCAGCTTAGAGTGGGGGCAATCGGTGTACTTC.